The source of this TCR beta chain is a study of PD-L1 blockade in urothelial cancer. As for the study in general: At 3 weeks after treatment start (second dose) and again at 6 weeks, blood was analyzed.

From germline, CDR1 is SGHNT and CDR2 YYREEE (reference sequence). The CDR3 loop spans 16 amino acids. V was cut by 0 bases and J by 8 bases, with 18 bases left in between. Sequencing was performed with immunoSEQ multiplex PCR; in TCRdb, only in-frame clones are kept and a portion is missing. Of 130,000 or so clones in the sample, roughly 84% were seen once. Time point: pretreatment peripheral blood. Patients had urothelial carcinoma that was locally advanced or metastatic. The sequencing here drew on PBMCs, taken around atezolizumab (anti-PD-L1) treatment. The origin of this receptor is a middle-aged man with urothelial cancer. The chain couples TRBV5-4 to TRBJ2-1; TRBD2 might be the D (6 bases). The CDR3 loop is CASSLAAGPWSDEQFF. Written as DNA, the CDR3 is TGTGCCAGCAGCTTGGCGGCGGGGCCATGGTCGGATGAGCAGTTCTTC.